The subject of this entry is one T cell receptor beta chain. Method: immunoSEQ multiplex PCR; TCRdb's copy keeps in-frame clones and lacks some. This sample has about 24,000 clones, with approximately 87% found just once. This record belongs to a study of T cells in localized non-small cell lung cancer. The germline gives CDR1 LGHNT, CDR2 FRNRAP. Trimming took off 6 bases at V and 1 base at J, with 16 bases between the two ends. The CDR3 is 15 residues long. This clonotype was obtained from a man aged 40 to 69 with stage II lung adenocarcinoma. The rearrangement joins TRBV12-5 to TRBJ2-7; D is possibly TRBD2 (5 bases). Sequenced here: PBMCs, sampled before any cancer treatment. The CDR3 protein is CASGHGRTESYEQYF. The CDR3 DNA sequence: TGTGCTAGTGGCCATGGGAGAACAGAATCCTACGAGCAGTACTTC.